Given below is one TCR beta chain in context. This specimen belongs to a study of blood T cell repertoires in COVID-19. The germline gives CDR1 SQVTM, CDR2 ANQGSEA. CDR3 length: 14 amino acids. V lost 0 bases and J 2 bases, leaving 7 bases between the germline ends. Produced via immunoSEQ multiplex PCR; TCRdb's table is partial and in-frame only. The sample contains about 280,000 clones, roughly 90% of which appear only once. The sample was peripheral blood. The chain uses TRBV29-1 and TRBJ1-4, with D unclear. This TCR came from a woman aged 40-49 years who had recovered from COVID-19. CDR3 loop: CSVEDAGTNEKLFF. The CDR3 DNA reads TGCAGCGTTGAAGATGCGGGGACTAATGAAAAACTGTTTTTT.